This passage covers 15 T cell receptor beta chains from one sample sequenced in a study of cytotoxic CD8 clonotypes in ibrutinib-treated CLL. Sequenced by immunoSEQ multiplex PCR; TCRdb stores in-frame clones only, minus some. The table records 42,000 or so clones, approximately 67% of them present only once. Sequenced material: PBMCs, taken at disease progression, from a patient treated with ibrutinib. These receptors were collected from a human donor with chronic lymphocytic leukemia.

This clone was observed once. Here the CDR3 reads CATHRGRAYEQYF. CDR3 nucleotide sequence: TGTGCCACCCACAGGGGGCGCGCGTACGAGCAGTACTTC. The chain is built from TRBV28 and TRBJ2-7; 9 bases align to TRBD1. The ends lost 10 bases at V and 4 bases at J; junction bases unmatched: 8. Germline CDR1 reads MDHEN; CDR2 reads SYDVKM. The CDR3 is made up of 13 amino acids.

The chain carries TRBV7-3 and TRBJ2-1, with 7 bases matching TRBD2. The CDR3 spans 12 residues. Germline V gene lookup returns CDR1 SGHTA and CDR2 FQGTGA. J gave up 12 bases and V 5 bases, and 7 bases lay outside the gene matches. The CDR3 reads CASSLQSGTQFF. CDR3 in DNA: TGTGCCAGCAGCCTCCAGAGCGGGACGCAGTTCTTC.

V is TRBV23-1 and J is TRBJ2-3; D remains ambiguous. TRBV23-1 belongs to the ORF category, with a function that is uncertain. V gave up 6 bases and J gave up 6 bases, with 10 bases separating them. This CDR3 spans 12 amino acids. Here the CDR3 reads CASSRTPDTQYF. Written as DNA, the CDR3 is TGCGCCAGCAGCCGAACCCCCGATACGCAGTATTTT.

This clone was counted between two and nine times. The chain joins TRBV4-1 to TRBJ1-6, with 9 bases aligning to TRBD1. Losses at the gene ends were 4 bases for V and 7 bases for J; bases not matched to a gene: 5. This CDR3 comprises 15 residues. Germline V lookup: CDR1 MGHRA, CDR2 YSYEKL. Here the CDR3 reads CASSPTGTGNSPLHF. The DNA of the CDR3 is TGCGCCAGCAGCCCAACCGGGACAGGGAATTCACCCCTCCACTTT.

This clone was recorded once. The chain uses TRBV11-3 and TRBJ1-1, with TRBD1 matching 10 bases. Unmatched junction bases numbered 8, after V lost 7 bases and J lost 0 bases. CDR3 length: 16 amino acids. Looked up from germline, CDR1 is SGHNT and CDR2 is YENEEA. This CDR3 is CASIPGDRGMNTEAFF. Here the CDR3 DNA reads TGTGCCAGCATCCCCGGGGACAGGGGAATGAACACTGAAGCTTTCTTT.

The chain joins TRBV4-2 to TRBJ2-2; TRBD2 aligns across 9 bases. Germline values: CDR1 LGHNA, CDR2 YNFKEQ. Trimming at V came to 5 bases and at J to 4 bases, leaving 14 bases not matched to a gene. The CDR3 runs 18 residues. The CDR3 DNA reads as TGTGCCAGCAGCTCCGTACCAGCGGGAGGCTTTCGCACCGGGGAGCTGTTTTTT. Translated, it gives CASSSVPAGGFRTGELFF.

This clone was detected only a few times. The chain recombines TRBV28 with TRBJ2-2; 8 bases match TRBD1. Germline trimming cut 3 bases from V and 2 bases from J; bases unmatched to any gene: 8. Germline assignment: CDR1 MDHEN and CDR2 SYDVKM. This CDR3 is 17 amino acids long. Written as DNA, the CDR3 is TGTGCCAGCAGTTTCTGGGTGGGGACAGGCAACACCGGGGAGCTGTTTTTT. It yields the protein CASSFWVGTGNTGELFF.

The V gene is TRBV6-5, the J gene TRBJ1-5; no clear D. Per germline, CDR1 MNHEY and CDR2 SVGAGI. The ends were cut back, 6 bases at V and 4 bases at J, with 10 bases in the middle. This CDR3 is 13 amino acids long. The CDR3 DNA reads TGTGCCAGCAGGCCCTACGGGAATCAGCCCCAGCATTTT. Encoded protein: CASRPYGNQPQHF.

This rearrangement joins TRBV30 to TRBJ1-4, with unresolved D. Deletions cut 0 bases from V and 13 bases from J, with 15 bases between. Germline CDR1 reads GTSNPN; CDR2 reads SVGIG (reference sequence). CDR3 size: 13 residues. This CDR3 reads CAWSVVSKGLLFF. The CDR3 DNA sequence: TGTGCCTGGAGTGTAGTGAGTAAGGGATTACTGTTTTTT.

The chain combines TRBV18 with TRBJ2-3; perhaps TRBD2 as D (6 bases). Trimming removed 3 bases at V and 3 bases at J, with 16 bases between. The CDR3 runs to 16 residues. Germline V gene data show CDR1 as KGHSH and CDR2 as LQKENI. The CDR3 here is CASSPASPGGTDTQYF. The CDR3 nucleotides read TGTGCCAGCTCACCCGCTAGCCCCGGGGGTACAGATACGCAGTATTTT.

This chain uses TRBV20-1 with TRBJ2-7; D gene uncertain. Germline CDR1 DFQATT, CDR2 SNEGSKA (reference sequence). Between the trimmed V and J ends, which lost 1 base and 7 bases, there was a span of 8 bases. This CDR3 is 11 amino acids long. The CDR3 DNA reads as TGCAGTGCTAGAGTCTCGGAGGAGCAGTACTTC. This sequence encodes CSARVSEEQYF.

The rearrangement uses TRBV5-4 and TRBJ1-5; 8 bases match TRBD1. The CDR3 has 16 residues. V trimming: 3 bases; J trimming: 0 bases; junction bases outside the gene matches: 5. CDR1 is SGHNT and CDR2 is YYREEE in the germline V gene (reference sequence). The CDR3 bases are TGTGCCAGCAGCTATAACGGACAGGGTAGCAATCAGCCCCAGCATTTT. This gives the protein CASSYNGQGSNQPQHF.

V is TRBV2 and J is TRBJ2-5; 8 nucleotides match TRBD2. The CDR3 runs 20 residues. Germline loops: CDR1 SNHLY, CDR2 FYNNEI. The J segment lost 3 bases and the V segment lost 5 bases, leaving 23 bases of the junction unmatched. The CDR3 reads CASSLDGLAHPSSAEETQYF. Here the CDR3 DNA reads TGTGCCAGCAGTCTCGATGGACTAGCTCACCCTTCATCAGCGGAAGAGACCCAGTACTTC.

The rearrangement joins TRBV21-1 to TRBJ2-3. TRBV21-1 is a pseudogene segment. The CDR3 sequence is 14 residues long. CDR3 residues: CASSLRVGLDTQYF. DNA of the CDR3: TGTGCCAGCAGCCTCCGGGTAGGGTTAGATACGCAGTATTTT.

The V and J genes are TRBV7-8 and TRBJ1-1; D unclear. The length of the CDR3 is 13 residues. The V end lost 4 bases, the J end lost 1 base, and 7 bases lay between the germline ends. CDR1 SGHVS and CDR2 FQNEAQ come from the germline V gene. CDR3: CASSSRENTEAFF. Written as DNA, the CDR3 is TGTGCCAGCAGCTCCCGGGAGAACACTGAAGCTTTCTTT.